The next 2 T cell receptor beta chains were all read from a single sample in a study of shared clonotypes between healthy human individuals. Here immunoSEQ multiplex PCR was the method, and the copy in TCRdb shows in-frame clones only, minus some. The sample shows around 580,000 clones, 98% of them seen only once. CD8 cells regarded as naive lacked CD45RO, were positively chosen for CCR7, and omitted terminally differentiated effector memory CD45RA+ cells. The sequencing sample was made of naive CD8+ T cells sorted from blood. The receptors originated from a man aged 25-40 years in good health.

The rearrangement links TRBV10-3 to TRBJ2-1; D is unclear. The length of the CDR3 is 13 residues. Trimming left V 5 bases short and J 2 bases short, with 7 bases between. The germline gives CDR1 ENHRY, CDR2 SYGVKD. CDR3 loop: CAISLPPYNEQFF. The DNA for the CDR3 is TGTGCCATCAGTCTGCCACCCTACAATGAGCAGTTCTTC.

The rearrangement links TRBV7-9 to TRBJ2-7; D is perhaps TRBD2 (6 bases). The CDR3 consists of 13 residues. Germline loops: CDR1 SEHNR, CDR2 FQNEAQ (reference sequence). Trimming removed 5 bases at V and 3 bases at J, with 11 bases between. The CDR3 loop is CASSRGALYEQYF. CDR3 bases: TGTGCCAGCAGCCGCGGGGCCCTCTACGAGCAGTACTTC. The full variable domain, rest sourced from reference TRBV7-9 and TRBJ2-7, is DTGVSQNPRHKITKRGQNVTFRCDPISEHNRLYWYRQTLGQGPEFLTYFQNEAQLEKSRLLSDRFSAERPKGSFSTLEIQRTEQGDSAMYLCASSRGALYEQYFGPGTRLTVT.